The following is a T cell receptor (beta chain) sequence with its context. The data stem from a study of OX40 agonist ivuxolimab in advanced cancers. The table came from immunoSEQ multiplex PCR; TCRdb's copy has only in-frame clones and leaves some out. The sample has tens of thousands of clones; around 85% are singletons. V was pared by 10 bases and J by 0 bases, with 8 bases between. The CDR3 has 12 amino acids. The germline CDR1 and CDR2 sequences are MNHEY and SVGAGI. The sequences come from CD4+ or CD8+ T cells sorted from blood, collected in a trial of the OX40 agonist ivuxolimab. The V and J genes are TRBV6-5 and TRBJ2-3, with D uncertain. The receptor was derived from an adult with an advanced solid tumor such as melanoma, head and neck, liver or kidney cancer. As DNA, the CDR3 is TGTGCCACCGGTAGAAGCACAGATACGCAGTATTTT. Translated: CATGRSTDTQYF.